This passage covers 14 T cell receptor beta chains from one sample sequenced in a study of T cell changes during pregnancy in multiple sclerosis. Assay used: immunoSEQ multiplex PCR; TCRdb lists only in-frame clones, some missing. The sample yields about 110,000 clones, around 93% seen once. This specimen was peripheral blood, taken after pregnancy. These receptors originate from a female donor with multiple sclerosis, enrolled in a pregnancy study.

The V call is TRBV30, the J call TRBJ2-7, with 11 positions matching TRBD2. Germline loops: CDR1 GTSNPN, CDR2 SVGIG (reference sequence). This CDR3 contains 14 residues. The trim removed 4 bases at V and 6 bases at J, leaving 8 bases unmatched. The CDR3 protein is CAWIGLAGGREQYF. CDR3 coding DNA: TGTGCCTGGATAGGGCTAGCGGGAGGACGCGAGCAGTACTTC.

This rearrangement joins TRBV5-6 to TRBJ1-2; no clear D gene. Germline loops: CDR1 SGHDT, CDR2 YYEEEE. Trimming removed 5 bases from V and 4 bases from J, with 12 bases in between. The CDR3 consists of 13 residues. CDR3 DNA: TGTGCCAGCAGTCTGGAGGTGGTCTATGGCTACACCTTC. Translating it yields CASSLEVVYGYTF. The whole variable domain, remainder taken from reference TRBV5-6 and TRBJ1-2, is DAGVTQSPTHLIKTRGQQVTLRCSPKSGHDTVSWYQQALGQGPQFIFQYYEEEERQRGNFPDRFSGHQFPNYSSELNVNALLLGDSALYLCASSLEVVYGYTFGSGTRLTVV.

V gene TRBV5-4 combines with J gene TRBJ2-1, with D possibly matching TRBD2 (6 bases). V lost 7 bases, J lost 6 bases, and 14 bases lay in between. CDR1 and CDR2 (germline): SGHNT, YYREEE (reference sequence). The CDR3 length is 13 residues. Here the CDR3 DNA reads TGTGCCAGCTGGTGGGACGGGGGCAATGAGCAGTTCTTC. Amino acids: CASWWDGGNEQFF.

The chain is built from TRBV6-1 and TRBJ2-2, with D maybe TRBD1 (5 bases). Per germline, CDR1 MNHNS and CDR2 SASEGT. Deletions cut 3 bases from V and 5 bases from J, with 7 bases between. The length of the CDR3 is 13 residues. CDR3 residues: CASSDPGTGELFF. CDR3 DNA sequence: TGTGCCAGCAGTGACCCAGGGACCGGGGAGCTGTTTTTT.

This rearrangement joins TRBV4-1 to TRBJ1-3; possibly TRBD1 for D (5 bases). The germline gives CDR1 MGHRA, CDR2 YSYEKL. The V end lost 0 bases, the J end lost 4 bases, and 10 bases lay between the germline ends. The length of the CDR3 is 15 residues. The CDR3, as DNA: TGCGCCAGCAGCCAAGAGCCTCCAGGGGGAAACACCATATATTTT. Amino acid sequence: CASSQEPPGGNTIYF.

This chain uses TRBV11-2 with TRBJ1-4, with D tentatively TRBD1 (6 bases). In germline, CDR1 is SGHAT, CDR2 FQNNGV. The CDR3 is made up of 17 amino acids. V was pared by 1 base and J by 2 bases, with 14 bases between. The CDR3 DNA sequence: TGTGCCAGCAGCTTAGGGCAGGGGCCTGGGACTAATGAAAAACTGTTTTTT. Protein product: CASSLGQGPGTNEKLFF.

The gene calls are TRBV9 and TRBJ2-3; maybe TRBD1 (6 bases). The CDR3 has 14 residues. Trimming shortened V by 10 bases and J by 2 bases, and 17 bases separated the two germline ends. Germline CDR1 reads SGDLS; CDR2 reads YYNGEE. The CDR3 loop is CAVSLGQITDTQYF. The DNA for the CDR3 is TGTGCCGTAAGCCTTGGACAGATCACAGATACGCAGTATTTT.

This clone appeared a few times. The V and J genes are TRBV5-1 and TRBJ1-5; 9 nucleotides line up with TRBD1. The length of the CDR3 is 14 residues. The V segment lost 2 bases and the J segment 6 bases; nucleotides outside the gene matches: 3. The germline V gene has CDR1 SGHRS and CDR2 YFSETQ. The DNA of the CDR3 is TGCGCCAGCAGCTTACAGGGGGCTGGTCAGCCCCAGCATTTT. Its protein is CASSLQGAGQPQHF.

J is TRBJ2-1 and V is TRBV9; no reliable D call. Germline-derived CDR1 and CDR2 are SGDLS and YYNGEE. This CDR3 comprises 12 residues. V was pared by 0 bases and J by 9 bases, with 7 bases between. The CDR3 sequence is CASSVEVGEQFF. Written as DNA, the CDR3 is TGTGCCAGCAGCGTAGAAGTCGGTGAGCAGTTCTTC.

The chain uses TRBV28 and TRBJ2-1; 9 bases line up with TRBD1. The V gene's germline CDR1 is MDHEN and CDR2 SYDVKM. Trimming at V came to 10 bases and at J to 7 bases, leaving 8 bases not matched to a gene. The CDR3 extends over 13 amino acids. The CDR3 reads CAIPGQGKNEQFF. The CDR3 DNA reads TGTGCCATCCCGGGACAGGGAAAAAATGAGCAGTTCTTC.

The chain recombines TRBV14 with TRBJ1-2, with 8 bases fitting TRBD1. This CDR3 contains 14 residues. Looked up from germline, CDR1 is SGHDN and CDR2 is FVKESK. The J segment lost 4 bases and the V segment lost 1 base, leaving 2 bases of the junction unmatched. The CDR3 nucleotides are TGTGCCAGCAGCCAAGGGACAGGGATCTATGGCTACACCTTC. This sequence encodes CASSQGTGIYGYTF.

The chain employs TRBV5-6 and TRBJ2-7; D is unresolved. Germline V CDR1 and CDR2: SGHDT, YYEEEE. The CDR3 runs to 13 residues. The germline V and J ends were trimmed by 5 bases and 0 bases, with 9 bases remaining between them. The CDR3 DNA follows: TGTGCCAGCAGTCAGAGACACTCCTACGAGCAGTACTTC. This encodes CASSQRHSYEQYF.

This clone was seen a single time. This CDR3 reads CASSQLNRPPYEQYF. CDR3 in DNA: TGTGCCAGCAGCCAACTTAACAGACCACCCTACGAGCAGTACTTC. The rearrangement joins TRBV14 to TRBJ2-7, with D uncertain. Germline CDR1 reads SGHDN; CDR2 reads FVKESK. Between the trimmed V and J ends, which lost 2 bases and 2 bases, there was a span of 13 bases. This CDR3 contains 15 residues.

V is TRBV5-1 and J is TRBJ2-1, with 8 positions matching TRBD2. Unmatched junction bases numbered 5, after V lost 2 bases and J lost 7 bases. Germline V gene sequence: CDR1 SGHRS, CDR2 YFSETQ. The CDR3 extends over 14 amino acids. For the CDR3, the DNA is TGCGCCAGCAGCTTATCTAGCGGGCTGAATGAGCAGTTCTTC. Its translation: CASSLSSGLNEQFF.